The 4 T cell receptor beta chains below were found in one sample sequenced in a study of CD8+CD57+ T cells in acquired aplastic anemia. Profiling of TCR beta VDJ combinations and CDR3 sequences used genomic DNA as template. One entry per CDR3 protein, called by TCRdb with MiXCR from the reads. The table shows 150,000 to 200,000 distinct CDR3 sequences, with approximately 48% occurring only once. The authors sequenced patients whose flow cytometry had shown CD8+CD57+ cell expansion. Sequencing input: sorted CD4+, CD8+, or CD8+CD57+ T cells (not recorded which) from PBMCs. These receptors were obtained from a human donor with aplastic anemia.

The chain carries TRBV6-5 and TRBJ2-4; the D is unclear. Trimming removed 0 bases from V and 0 bases from J, with 6 bases in between. Germline CDR1 reads MNHEY; CDR2 reads SVGAGI. The CDR3 has 15 amino acids. CDR3 protein: CASSYSILAKNIQYF. CDR3 bases: TGTGCCAGCAGTTACTCAATACTAGCCAAAAACATTCAGTACTTC.

The rearrangement joins TRBV2 to TRBJ2-1; no clear D. This CDR3 has 14 residues. The germline CDR1 and CDR2 sequences are SNHLY and FYNNEI. V lost 6 bases to trimming and J lost 2 bases, with 11 bases between them. The CDR3 spells CASRVGRTYNEQFF. The CDR3 nucleotides are TGTGCCAGCAGGGTGGGCCGCACCTACAATGAGCAGTTCTTC.

In its sample, this clonotype was seen once. J is TRBJ1-1 and V is TRBV29-1; D is unclear. The V and J ends lost 3 bases and 4 bases respectively, with 12 bases between them. This CDR3 is built from 13 residues. CDR1 is SQVTM and CDR2 is ANQGSEA in the germline V gene. The CDR3 loop reads CSVDVGITTEAFF. The CDR3 DNA is TGCAGCGTTGACGTGGGTATCACCACTGAAGCTTTCTTT.

Ten or more counts support this clonotype. The genes are TRBV20-1 and TRBJ2-7; TRBD1 is a possible D gene (6 bases). CDR3 length: 14 amino acids. Germline V gene sequence: CDR1 DFQATT, CDR2 SNEGSKA (reference sequence). V lost 6 bases and J lost 3, with 18 bases in between. Here the CDR3 DNA reads TGCAGTGCCGGAAGGGACACCAACAACTACGAGCAGTACTTC. Translation: CSAGRDTNNYEQYF.